The next 6 T cell receptor beta chains were all read from a single sample in a study of blood T cells in healthy people across ages. The authors ran a second PCR of about 6 to 11 cycles using a sample-barcoded 5' primer and a J-beta primer mix. TCRdb redid the calling of the 5' RACE reads with MiXCR, one entry per CDR3 protein. The profile shows 780,000 or so distinct CDR3 sequences, 20% to 25% of them singletons. These data also formed part of another study, on T cells of mothers and their children.

Sequencing input: blood. These receptors all come from a boy between 10 and 17 years old in good health.

The table lists this clonotype with a few counts. The chain recombines TRBV2 with TRBJ2-7; the match to TRBD1 covers 9 bases. Germline-derived CDR1 and CDR2 are SNHLY and FYNNEI. The CDR3 loop spans 14 amino acids. Trimming at V came to 3 bases and at J to 4 bases, leaving 4 bases not matched to a gene. CDR3 region: CASSEGTGSYEQYF. CDR3 DNA: TGTGCCAGCAGTGAGGGGACAGGGTCGTACGAGCAGTACTTC.

The CDR3 region is CASSSPTGLGYTF. The CDR3 DNA reads as TGTGCCAGCAGCTCCCCGACAGGGCTTGGCTACACCTTC. The rearrangement uses TRBV12-3 or TRBV12-4 and TRBJ1-2, with 7 bases fitting TRBD1. The CDR3 spans 13 residues. The V gene end was trimmed by 6 bases and the J gene end by 7 bases; junction bases not matched to a gene: 8.

This clonotype was counted many times. The V gene is TRBV29-1, the J gene TRBJ2-1; D gene unclear. The CDR3 runs 14 residues. Germline assignment: CDR1 SQVTM and CDR2 ANQGSEA. V was pared by 2 bases and J by 6 bases, with 14 bases between. The chain's CDR3 is CSVERDNPFNEQFF. In DNA, the CDR3 is TGCAGCGTTGAAAGGGATAATCCCTTCAATGAGCAGTTCTTC.

V and J are TRBV9 and TRBJ1-2, with D uncertain. The CDR3 covers 15 residues. Per the germline V gene, CDR1 is SGDLS and CDR2 is YYNGEE. Trimming took off 0 bases at V and 3 bases at J, with 12 bases between the two ends. CDR3 sequence: CASSVGAGKDYGYTF. CDR3 DNA: TGTGCCAGCAGCGTAGGAGCGGGGAAGGACTATGGCTACACCTTC.

The chain joins TRBV5-1 to TRBJ2-7; 9 nucleotides line up with TRBD1. The CDR3 is made up of 14 amino acids. V lost 6 bases and J lost 6; bases outside the gene matches: 10. CDR1 is SGHRS and CDR2 is YFSETQ in the germline V gene. The CDR3 here is CASTWDRALGEQYF. DNA for the CDR3: TGCGCCAGCACCTGGGACAGGGCGCTGGGCGAGCAGTACTTC.

The chain couples TRBV13 to TRBJ2-1; TRBD2 might be the D (5 bases). The J call is uncertain, as TRBJ2-7 better fits the DNA end. The CDR3 is made up of 14 amino acids. Germline CDR1 is PRHDT and CDR2 is FYEKMQ (reference sequence). CDR3 nucleotide sequence: TGTGCCAGCAGCCCGGGATGGGCGCGCCACGAGCAGTACTTC. Its protein is CASSPGWARHEQYF.